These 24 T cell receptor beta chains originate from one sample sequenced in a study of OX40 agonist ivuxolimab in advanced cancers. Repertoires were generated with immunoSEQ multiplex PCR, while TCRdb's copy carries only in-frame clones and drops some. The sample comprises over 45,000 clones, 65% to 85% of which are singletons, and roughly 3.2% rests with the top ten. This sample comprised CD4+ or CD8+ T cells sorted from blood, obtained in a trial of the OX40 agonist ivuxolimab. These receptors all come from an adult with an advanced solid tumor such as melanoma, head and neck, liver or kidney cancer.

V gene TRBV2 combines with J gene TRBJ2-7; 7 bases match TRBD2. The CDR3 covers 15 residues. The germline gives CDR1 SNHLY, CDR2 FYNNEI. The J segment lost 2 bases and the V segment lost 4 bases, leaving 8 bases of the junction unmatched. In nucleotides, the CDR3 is TGTGCCAGCAGTGCCCAAGGGAGGGGCCCCTACGAGCAGTACTTC. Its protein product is CASSAQGRGPYEQYF.

The CDR3 DNA sequence: TGTGCCAGCAGTTTATGGACGACCTCAGGGGCCAACGTCCTGACTTTC. Its protein product is CASSLWTTSGANVLTF. This sequence joins TRBV28 and TRBJ2-6; no firm D call. V shed 0 bases and J shed 4 bases, with 10 bases lying between them. This CDR3 spans 16 amino acids. CDR1 is MDHEN and CDR2 is SYDVKM in the germline V gene.

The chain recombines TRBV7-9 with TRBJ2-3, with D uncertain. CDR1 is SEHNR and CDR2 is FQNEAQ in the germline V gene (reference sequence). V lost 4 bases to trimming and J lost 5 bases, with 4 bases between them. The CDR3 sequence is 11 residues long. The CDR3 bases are TGTGCCAGCAGCTCCATAGATACGCAGTATTTT. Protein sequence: CASSSIDTQYF.

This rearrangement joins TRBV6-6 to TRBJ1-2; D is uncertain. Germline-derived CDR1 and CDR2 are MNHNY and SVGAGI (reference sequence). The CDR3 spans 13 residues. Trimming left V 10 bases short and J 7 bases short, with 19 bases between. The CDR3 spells CATSRSGVSGYTF. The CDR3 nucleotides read TGTGCCACTTCCCGATCTGGGGTTAGTGGCTACACCTTC.

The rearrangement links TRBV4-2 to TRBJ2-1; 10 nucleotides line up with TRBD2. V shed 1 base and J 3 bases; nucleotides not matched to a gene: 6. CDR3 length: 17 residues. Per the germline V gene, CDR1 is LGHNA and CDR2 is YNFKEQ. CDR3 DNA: TGTGCCAGCAGCCAAGGTCCTGGACTAGCGGTCTACAATGAGCAGTTCTTC. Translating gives CASSQGPGLAVYNEQFF.

CDR3 sequence (DNA): TGTGCCACCAGCAGAGCGCCACTGGAGACCCAGTACTTC. Its translation is CATSRAPLETQYF. This chain links TRBV15 with TRBJ2-5, with D unclear. V was cut by 1 base and J by 5 bases, with 8 bases left in between. This CDR3 has 13 residues. The germline CDR1 and CDR2 sequences are LNHNV and YYDKDF (reference sequence).

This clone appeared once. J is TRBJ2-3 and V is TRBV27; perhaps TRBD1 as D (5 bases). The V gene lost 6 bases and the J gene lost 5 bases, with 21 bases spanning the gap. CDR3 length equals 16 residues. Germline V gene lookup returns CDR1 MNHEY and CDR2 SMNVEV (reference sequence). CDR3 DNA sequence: TGTGCCAGCAGCCCCACCGGCCAGGGCGACAAAGATACGCAGTATTTT. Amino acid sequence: CASSPTGQGDKDTQYF.

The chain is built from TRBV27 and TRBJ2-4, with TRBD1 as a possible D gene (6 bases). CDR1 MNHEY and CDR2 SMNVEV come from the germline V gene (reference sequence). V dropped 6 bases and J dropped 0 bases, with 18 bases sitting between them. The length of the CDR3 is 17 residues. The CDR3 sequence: CASRSWTDREAKNIQYF. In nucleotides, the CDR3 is TGTGCCAGCAGGTCATGGACAGATAGAGAAGCCAAAAACATTCAGTACTTC.

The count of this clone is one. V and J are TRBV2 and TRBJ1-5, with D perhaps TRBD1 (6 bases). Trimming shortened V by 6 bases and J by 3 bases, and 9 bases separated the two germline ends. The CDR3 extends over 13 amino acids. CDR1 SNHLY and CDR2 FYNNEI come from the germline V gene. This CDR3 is CASRGHLNQPQHF. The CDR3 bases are TGTGCCAGCAGGGGACACCTCAATCAGCCCCAGCATTTT.

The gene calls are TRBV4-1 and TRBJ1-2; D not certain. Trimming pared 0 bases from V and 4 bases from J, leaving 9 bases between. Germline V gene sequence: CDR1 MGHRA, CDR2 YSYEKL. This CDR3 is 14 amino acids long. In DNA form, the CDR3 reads TGCGCCAGCAGCCAAGATCGTCCAGGCTATGGCTACACCTTC. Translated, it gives CASSQDRPGYGYTF.

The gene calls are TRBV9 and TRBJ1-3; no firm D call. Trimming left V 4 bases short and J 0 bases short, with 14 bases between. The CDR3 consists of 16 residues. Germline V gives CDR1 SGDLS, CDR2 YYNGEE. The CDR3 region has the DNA TGTGCCAGCAGCCCAACGGACGTTCTCTCTGGAAACACCATATATTTT. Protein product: CASSPTDVLSGNTIYF.

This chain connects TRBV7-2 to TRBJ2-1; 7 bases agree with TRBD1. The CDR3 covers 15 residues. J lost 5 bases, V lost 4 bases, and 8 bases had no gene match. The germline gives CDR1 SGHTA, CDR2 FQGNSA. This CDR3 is CASSSRQGRDNEQFF. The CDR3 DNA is TGTGCCAGCAGCTCAAGACAGGGACGGGACAATGAGCAGTTCTTC. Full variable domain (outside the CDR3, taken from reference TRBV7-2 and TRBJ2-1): GAGVSQSPSNKVTEKGKDVELRCDPISGHTALYWYRQSLGQGLEFLIYFQGNSAPDKSGLPSDRFSAERTGGSVSTLTIQRTQQEDSAVYLCASSSRQGRDNEQFFGPGTRLTVL.

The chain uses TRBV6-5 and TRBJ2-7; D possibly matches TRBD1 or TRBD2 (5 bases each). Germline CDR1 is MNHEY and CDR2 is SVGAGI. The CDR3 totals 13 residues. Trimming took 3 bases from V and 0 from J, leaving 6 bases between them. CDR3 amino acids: CASSYGGSYEQYF. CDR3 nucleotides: TGTGCCAGCAGTTATGGGGGCTCCTACGAGCAGTACTTC.

CDR3 loop: CASSILHRGTVGQPQHF. DNA of the CDR3: TGTGCCAGTAGTATTTTGCACAGGGGGACGGTCGGTCAGCCCCAGCATTTT. The rearrangement links TRBV19 to TRBJ1-5, with 8 bases lining up with TRBD1. CDR1 is LNHDA and CDR2 is SQIVND in the germline V gene (reference sequence). The V and J ends lost 3 bases and 6 bases, in that order; junction bases with no gene match: 13. This CDR3 is built from 17 residues.

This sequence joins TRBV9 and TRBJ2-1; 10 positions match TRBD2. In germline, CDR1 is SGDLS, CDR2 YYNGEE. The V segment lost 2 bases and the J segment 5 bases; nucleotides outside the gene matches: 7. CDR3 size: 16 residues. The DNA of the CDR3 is TGTGCCAGCAGCGTGGTTAGGACTAGCGGTAACAATGAGCAGTTCTTC. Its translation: CASSVVRTSGNNEQFF. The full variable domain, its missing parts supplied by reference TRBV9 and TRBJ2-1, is DSGVTQTPKHLITATGQRVTLRCSPRSGDLSVYWYQQSLDQGLQFLIQYYNGEERAKGNILERFSAQQFPDLHSELNLSSLELGDSALYFCASSVVRTSGNNEQFFGPGTRLTVL.

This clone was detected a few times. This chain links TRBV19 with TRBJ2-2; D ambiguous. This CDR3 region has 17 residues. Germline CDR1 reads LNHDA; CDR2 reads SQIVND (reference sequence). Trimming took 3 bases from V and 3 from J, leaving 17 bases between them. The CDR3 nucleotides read TGTGCCAGTAGTATTAATGCAGGCTGGAAGGACACCGGGGAGCTGTTTTTT. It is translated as CASSINAGWKDTGELFF.

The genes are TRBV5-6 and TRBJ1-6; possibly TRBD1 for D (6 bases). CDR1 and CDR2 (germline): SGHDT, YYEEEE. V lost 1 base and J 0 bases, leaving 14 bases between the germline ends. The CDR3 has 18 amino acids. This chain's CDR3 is CASSLSRGPSSYNSPLHF. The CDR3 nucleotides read TGTGCCAGCAGCTTGAGTCGGGGGCCGAGCTCCTATAATTCACCCCTCCACTTT.

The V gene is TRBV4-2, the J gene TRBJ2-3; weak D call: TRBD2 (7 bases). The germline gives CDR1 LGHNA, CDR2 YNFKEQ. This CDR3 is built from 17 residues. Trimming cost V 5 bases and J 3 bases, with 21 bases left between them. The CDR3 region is CASSSAGEGRGTDTQYF. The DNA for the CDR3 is TGTGCCAGCAGCAGTGCGGGGGAGGGGAGGGGGACAGATACGCAGTATTTT.

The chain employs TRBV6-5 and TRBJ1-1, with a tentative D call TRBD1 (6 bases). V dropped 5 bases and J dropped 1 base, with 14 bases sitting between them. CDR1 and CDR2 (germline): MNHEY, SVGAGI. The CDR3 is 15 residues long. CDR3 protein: CASSPEGGANTEAFF. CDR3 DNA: TGTGCCAGCAGTCCGGAGGGGGGGGCGAACACTGAAGCTTTCTTT.

DNA for the CDR3: TGTGCCAGTAGTCCCAGCCCAGCAGGGGAGACCCAGTACTTC. Amino acid sequence: CASSPSPAGETQYF. This rearrangement joins TRBV19 to TRBJ2-5, with TRBD1 as a possible D gene (5 bases). Trimming shortened V by 5 bases and J by 5 bases, and 15 bases separated the two germline ends. CDR3 length equals 14 residues. CDR1 is LNHDA, CDR2 SQIVND, per germline (reference sequence).

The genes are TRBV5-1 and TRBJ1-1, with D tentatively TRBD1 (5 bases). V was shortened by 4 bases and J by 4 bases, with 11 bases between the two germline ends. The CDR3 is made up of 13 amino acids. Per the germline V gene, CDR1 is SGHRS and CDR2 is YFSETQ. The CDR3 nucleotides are TGCGCCAGCAGCAATGGGGGATCCACTGAAGCTTTCTTT. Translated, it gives CASSNGGSTEAFF.

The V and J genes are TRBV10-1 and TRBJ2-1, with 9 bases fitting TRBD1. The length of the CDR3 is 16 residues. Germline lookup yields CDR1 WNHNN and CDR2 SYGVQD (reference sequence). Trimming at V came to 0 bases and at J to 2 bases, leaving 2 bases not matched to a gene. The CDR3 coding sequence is TGCGCCAGCAGTGAGTCACGACAGGGGGCCTACAATGAGCAGTTCTTC. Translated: CASSESRQGAYNEQFF.

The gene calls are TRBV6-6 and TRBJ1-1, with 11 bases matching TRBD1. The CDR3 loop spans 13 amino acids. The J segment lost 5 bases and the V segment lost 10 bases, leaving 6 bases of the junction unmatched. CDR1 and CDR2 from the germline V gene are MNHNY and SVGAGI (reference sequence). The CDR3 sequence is CATSGTGGTEAFF. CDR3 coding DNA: TGTGCCACCTCCGGGACAGGGGGAACTGAAGCTTTCTTT.

CDR3 DNA: TGTGCCAGTAGGTTGACAGGGAGCTCCTATAATTCACCCCTCCACTTT. This sequence encodes CASRLTGSSYNSPLHF. The V and J genes are TRBV19 and TRBJ1-6, with TRBD1 matching 7 bases. The junction had 5 bases not matched to a gene; V was cut back by 6 bases and J by 0 bases. This CDR3 comprises 16 residues. Germline V gene lookup returns CDR1 LNHDA and CDR2 SQIVND (reference sequence).